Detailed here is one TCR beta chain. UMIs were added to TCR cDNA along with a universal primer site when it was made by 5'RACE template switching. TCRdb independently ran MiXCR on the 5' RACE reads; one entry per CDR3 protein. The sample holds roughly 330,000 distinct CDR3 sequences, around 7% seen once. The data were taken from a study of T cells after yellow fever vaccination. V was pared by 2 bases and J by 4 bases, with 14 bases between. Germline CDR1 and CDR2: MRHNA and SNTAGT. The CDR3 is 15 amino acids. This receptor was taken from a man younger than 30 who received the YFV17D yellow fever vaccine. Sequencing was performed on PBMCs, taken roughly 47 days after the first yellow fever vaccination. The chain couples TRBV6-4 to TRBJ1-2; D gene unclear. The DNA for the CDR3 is TGTGCCAGCAGTGACGCGGCGGGCGGAATCTATGGCTACACCTTC. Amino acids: CASSDAAGGIYGYTF.